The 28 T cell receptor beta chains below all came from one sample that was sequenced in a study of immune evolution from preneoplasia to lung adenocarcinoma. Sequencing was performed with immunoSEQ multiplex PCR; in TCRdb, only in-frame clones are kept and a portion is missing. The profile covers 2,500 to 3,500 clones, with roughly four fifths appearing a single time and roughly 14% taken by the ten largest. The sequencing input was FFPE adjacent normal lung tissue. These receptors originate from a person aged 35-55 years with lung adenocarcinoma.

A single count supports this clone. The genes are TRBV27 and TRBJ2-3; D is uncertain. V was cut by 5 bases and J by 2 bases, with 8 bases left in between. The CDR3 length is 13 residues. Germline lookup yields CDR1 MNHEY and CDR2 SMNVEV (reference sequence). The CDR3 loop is CASSARYTDTQYF. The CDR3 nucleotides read TGTGCCAGCAGTGCTAGGTACACAGATACGCAGTATTTT.

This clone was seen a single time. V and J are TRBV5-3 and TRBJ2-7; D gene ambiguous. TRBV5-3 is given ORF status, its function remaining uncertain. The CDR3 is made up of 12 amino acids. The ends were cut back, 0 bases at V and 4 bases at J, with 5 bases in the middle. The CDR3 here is CARSLAVYEQYF. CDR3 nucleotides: TGTGCCAGAAGCTTGGCAGTTTACGAGCAGTACTTC.

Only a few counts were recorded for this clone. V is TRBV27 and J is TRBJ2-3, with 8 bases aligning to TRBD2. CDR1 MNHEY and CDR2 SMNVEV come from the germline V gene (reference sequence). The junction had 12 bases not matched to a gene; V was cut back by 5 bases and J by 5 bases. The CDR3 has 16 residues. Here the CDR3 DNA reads TGTGCCAGCAGTCTCGGGGGAGCGGGAGTGATAGATACGCAGTATTTT. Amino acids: CASSLGGAGVIDTQYF.

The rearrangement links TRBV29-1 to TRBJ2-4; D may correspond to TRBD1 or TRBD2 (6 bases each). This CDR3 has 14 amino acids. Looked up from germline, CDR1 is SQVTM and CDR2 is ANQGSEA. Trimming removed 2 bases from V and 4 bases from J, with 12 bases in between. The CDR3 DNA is TGCAGCGTTGAATACGGGGGCAAAAAAAACATTCAGTACTTC. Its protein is CSVEYGGKKNIQYF.

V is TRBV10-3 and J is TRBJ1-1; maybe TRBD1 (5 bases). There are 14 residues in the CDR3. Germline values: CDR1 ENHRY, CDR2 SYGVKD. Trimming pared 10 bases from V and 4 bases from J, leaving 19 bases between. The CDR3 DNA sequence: TGTGCCACGCGCGCGGACAAGGTAATCACTGAAGCTTTCTTT. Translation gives CATRADKVITEAFF.

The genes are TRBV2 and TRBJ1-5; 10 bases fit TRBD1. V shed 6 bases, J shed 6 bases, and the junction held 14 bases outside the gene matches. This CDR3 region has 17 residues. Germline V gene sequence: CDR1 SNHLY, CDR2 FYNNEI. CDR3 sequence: CASSFRGPGTGVQPQHF. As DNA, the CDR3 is TGTGCCAGCAGCTTCCGCGGGCCCGGGACAGGGGTTCAGCCCCAGCATTTT.

CDR3: CSVEGGPESTDTQYF. DNA of the CDR3: TGCAGCGTTGAAGGAGGCCCGGAGAGCACAGATACGCAGTATTTT. The chain links TRBV29-1 to TRBJ2-3; D not certain. CDR3 length equals 15 residues. Germline V gene lookup returns CDR1 SQVTM and CDR2 ANQGSEA. V lost 1 base to trimming and J lost 0 bases, with 11 bases between them.

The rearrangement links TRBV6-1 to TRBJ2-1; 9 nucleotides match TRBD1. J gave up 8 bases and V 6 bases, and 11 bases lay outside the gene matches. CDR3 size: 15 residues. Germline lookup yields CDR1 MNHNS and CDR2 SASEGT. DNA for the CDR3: TGTGCCAGCAGGCTGGGGGACAGGGTGATCGATGAGCAGTTCTTC. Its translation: CASRLGDRVIDEQFF.

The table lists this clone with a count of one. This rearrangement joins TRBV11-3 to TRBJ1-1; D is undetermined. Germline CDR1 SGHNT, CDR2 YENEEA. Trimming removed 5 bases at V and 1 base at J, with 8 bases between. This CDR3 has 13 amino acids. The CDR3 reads CASSTQKNTEAFF. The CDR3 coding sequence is TGTGCCAGCAGCACCCAGAAGAACACTGAAGCTTTCTTT.

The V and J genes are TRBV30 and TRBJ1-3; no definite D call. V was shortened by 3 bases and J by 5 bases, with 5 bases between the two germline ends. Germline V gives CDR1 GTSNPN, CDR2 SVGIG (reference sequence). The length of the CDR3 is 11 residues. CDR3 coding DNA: TGTGCCTGGAGACCCCGAAACACCATATATTTT. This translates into CAWRPRNTIYF.

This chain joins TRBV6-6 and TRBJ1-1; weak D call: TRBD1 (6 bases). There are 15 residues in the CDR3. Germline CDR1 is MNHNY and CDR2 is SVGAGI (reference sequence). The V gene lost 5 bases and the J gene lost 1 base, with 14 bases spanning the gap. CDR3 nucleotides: TGTGCCAGCAGTGCCCGGGACACCAAGAACACTGAAGCTTTCTTT. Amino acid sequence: CASSARDTKNTEAFF.

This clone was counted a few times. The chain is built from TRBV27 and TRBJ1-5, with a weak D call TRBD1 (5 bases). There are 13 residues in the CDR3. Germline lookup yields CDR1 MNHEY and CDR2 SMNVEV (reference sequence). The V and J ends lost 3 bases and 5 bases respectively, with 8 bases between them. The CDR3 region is CASSLGGDQPQHF. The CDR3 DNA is TGTGCCAGCAGTTTGGGGGGGGATCAGCCCCAGCATTTT.

The CDR3 sequence: CASSPDGGRNTEAFF. CDR3 sequence (DNA): TGTGCCAGCAGCCCAGACGGGGGTAGAAACACTGAAGCTTTCTTT. The J gene is TRBJ1-1, the V gene TRBV5-4, with D possibly TRBD1 on 5 matching bases. The ends were cut back, 4 bases at V and 2 bases at J, with 15 bases in the middle. CDR3 length: 15 amino acids. Germline assignment: CDR1 SGHNT and CDR2 YYREEE (reference sequence).

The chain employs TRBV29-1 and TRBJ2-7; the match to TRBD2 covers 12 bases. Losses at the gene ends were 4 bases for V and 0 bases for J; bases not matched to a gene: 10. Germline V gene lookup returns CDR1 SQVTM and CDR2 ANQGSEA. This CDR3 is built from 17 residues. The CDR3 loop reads CSVVGASGRGGSYEQYF. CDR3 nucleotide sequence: TGCAGCGTTGTCGGGGCTAGCGGGAGGGGAGGCTCCTACGAGCAGTACTTC.

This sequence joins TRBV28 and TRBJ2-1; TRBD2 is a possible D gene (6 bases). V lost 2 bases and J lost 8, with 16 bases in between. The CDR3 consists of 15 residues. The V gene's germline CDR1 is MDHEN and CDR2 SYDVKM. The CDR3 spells CASSLRVGGLDEQFF. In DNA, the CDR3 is TGTGCCAGCAGTTTACGGGTGGGGGGATTGGATGAGCAGTTCTTC. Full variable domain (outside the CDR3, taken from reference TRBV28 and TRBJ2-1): DVKVTQSSRYLVKRTGEKVFLECVQDMDHENMFWYRQDPGLGLRLIYFSYDVKMKEKGDIPEGYSVSREKKERFSLILESASTNQTSMYLCASSLRVGGLDEQFFGPGTRLTVL.

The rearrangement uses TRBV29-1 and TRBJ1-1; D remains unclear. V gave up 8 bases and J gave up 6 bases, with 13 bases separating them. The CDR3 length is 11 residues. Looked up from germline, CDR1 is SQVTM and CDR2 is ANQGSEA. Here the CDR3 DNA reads TGCAGCTACCTCCCGGGTCCTGAAGCTTTCTTT. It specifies CSYLPGPEAFF. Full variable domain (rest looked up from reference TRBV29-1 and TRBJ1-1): SAVISQKPSRDICQRGTSLTIQCQVDSQVTMMFWYRQQPGQSLTLIATANQGSEATYESGFVIDKFPISRPNLTFSTLTVSNMSPEDSSIYLCSYLPGPEAFFGQGTRLTVV.

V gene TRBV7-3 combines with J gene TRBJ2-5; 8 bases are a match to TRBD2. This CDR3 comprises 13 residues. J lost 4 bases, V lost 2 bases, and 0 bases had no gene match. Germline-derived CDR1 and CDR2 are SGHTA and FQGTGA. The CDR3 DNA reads TGTGCCAGCAGCTTACGGGGGGGAGAGACCCAGTACTTC. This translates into CASSLRGGETQYF.

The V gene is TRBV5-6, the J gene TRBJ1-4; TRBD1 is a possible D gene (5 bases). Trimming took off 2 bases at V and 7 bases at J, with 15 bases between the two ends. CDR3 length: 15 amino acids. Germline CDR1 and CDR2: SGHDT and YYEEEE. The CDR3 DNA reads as TGTGCCAGCAGCTTCGGATCGCAGGGAGTTGAAAAACTGTTTTTT. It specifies CASSFGSQGVEKLFF.

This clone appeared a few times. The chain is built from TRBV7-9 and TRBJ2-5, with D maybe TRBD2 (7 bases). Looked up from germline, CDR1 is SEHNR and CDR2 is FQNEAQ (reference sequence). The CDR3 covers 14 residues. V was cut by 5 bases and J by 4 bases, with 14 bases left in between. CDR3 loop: CASSLQGGAETQYF. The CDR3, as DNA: TGTGCCAGCAGCCTACAGGGAGGGGCAGAGACCCAGTACTTC.

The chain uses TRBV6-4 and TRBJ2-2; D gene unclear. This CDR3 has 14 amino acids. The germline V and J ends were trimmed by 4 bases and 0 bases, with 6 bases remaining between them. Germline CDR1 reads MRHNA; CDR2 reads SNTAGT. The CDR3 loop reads CASSGAPNTGELFF. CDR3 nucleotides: TGTGCCAGCAGTGGGGCCCCGAACACCGGGGAGCTGTTTTTT.

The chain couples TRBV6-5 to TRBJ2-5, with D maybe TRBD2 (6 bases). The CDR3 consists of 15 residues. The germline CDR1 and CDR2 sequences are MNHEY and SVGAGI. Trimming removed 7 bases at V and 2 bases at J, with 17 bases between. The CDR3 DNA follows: TGTGCCAGCACTCCCGCGGGTGGGGGGCAAGAGACCCAGTACTTC. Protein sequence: CASTPAGGGQETQYF.

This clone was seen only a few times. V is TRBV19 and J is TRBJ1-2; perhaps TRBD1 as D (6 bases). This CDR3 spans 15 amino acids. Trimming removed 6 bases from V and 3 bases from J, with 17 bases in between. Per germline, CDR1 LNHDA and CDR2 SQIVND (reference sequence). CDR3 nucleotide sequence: TGTGCCAGTAGAAGGTCTCAGGGGCATCACTATGGCTACACCTTC. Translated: CASRRSQGHHYGYTF.

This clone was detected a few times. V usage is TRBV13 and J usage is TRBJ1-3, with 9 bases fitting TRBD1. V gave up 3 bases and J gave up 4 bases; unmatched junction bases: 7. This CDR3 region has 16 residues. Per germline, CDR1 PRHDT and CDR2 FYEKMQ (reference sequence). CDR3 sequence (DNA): TGTGCCAGCAGCTTCCGACAGGGGGATAGGGGAAACACCATATATTTT. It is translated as CASSFRQGDRGNTIYF.

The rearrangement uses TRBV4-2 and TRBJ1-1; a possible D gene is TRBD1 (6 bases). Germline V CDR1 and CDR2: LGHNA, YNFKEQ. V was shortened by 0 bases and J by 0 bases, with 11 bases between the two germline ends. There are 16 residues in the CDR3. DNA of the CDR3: TGTGCCAGCAGCCAAGAGTCAGGGGCCCTGAACACTGAAGCTTTCTTT. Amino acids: CASSQESGALNTEAFF.

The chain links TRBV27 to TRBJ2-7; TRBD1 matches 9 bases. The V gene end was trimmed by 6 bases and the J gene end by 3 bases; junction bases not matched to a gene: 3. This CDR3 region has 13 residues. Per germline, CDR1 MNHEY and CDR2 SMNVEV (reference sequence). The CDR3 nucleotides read TGTGCCAGCAGGTGGACAGGGGACTACGAGCAGTACTTC. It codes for CASRWTGDYEQYF.

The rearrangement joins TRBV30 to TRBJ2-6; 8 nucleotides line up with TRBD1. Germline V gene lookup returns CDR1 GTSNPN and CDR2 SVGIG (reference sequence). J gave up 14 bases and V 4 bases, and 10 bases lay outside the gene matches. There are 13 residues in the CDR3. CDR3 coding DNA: TGTGCCTGGACCAGGGGGACAGGTAGCATCCTGACTTTC. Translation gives CAWTRGTGSILTF.

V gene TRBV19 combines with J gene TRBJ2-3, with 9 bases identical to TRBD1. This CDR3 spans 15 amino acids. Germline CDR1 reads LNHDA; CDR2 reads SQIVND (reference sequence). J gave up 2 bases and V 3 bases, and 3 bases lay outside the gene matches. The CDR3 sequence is CASSMGQGHTDTQYF. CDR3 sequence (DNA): TGTGCCAGTAGTATGGGACAGGGACACACAGATACGCAGTATTTT.

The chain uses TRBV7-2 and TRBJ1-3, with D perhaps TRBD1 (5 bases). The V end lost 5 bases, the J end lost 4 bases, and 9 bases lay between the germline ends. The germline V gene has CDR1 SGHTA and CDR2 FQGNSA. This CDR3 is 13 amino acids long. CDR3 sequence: CASSRDFGNTIYF. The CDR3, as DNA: TGTGCCAGCAGCCGGGACTTCGGAAACACCATATATTTT.